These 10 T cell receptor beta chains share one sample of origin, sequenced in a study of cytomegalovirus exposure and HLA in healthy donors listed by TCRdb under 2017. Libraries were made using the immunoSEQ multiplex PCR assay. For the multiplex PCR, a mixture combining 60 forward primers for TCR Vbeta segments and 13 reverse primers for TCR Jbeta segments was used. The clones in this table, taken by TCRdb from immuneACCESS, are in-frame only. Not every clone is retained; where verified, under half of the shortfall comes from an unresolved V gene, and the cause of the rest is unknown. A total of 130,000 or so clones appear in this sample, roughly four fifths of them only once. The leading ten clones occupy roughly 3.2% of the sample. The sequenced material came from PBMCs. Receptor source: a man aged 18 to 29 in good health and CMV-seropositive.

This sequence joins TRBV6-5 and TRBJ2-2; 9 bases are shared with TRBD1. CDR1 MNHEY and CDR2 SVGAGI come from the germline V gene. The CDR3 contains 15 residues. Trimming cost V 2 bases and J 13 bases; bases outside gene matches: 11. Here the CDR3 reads CASSYADRGGGGLFF. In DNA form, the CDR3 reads TGTGCCAGCAGTTACGCCGACAGGGGGGGCGGAGGGCTGTTTTTT.

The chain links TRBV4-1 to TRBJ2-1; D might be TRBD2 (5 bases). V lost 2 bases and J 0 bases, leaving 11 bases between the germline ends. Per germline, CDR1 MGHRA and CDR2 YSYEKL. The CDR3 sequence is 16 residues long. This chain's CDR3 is CASSQMDLISYNEQFF. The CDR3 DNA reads TGCGCCAGCAGCCAAATGGACTTGATCTCCTACAATGAGCAGTTCTTC.

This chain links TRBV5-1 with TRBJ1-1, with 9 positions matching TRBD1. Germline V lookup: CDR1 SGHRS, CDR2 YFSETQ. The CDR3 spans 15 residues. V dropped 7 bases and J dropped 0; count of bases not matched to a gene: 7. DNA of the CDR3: TGCGCCAGCCAATCCGGGACAGGGATGAACACTGAAGCTTTCTTT. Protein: CASQSGTGMNTEAFF.

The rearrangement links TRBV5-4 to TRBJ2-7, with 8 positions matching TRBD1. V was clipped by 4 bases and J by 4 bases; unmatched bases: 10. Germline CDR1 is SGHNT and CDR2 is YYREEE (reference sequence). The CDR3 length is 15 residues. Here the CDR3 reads CASSPYPGQVYEQYF. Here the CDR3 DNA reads TGTGCCAGCAGCCCATACCCGGGACAGGTTTACGAGCAGTACTTC.

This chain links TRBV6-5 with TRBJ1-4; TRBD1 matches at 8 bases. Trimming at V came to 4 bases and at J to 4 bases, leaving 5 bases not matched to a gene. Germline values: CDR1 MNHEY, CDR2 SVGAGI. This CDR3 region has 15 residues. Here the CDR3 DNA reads TGTGCCAGCAGTTCCTGGACAGGGTTTAATGAAAAACTGTTTTTT. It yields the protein CASSSWTGFNEKLFF.

CDR3 sequence (DNA): TGTGCCAGCAGCTTAAAGACCGTGGGACAGGGCCTCTATGGCTACACCTTC. Protein: CASSLKTVGQGLYGYTF. The chain uses TRBV7-2 and TRBJ1-2; 9 bases are shared with TRBD1. The CDR3 runs to 17 residues. Germline V gene sequence: CDR1 SGHTA, CDR2 FQGNSA. The V and J ends lost 2 bases and 4 bases, in that order; junction bases with no gene match: 11.

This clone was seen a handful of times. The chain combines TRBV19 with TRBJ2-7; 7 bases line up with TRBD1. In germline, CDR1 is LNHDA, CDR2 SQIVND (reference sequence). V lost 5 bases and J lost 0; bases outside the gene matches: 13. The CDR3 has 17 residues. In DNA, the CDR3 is TGTGCCAGTAGTCCGTCCTCCCCGACAGGGTACTCCTACGAGCAGTACTTC. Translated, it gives CASSPSSPTGYSYEQYF.

The CDR3 DNA sequence: TGTGCCAGCAGTGAACGAGGGAACTCCTACAATGAGCAGTTCTTC. It specifies CASSERGNSYNEQFF. The genes are TRBV6-1 and TRBJ2-1; D might be TRBD2 (5 bases). Germline V gives CDR1 MNHNS, CDR2 SASEGT. V was pared by 2 bases and J by 0 bases, with 8 bases between. This CDR3 region has 15 residues.

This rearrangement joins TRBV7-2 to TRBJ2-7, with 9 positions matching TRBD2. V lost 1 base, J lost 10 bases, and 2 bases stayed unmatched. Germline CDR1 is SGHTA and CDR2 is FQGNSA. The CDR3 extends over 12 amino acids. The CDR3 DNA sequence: TGTGCCAGCAGCTTAGGACTAGCGGATCAGTACTTC. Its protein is CASSLGLADQYF.

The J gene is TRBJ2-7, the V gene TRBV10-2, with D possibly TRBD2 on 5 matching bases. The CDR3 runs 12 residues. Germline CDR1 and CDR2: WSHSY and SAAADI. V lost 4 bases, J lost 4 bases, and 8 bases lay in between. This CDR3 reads CASSGRGYEQYF. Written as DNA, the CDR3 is TGCGCCAGCAGTGGCCGGGGATACGAGCAGTACTTC.